One sample yielded the 5 T cell receptor beta chains listed below, sequenced in a study of identical twins' blood T cells. TCRdb re-analysed the 5' RACE reads in MiXCR, keeping a single row per CDR3 protein. The sample shows around 380,000 distinct CDR3 sequences, over 25% of them seen only once. Input material: PBMCs. The receptors originated from a woman aged 18 to 55 in good health.

In its sample, this clonotype was seen a few times. The chain recombines TRBV6-1 with TRBJ2-5; D perhaps matches TRBD1 (5 bases). The CDR3 covers 15 residues. CDR1 and CDR2 from the germline V gene are MNHNS and SASEGT. V dropped 5 bases and J dropped 4 bases, with 17 bases sitting between them. Here the CDR3 DNA reads TGTGCCAGCAGTCCCCCTGACAGCCACATAGAGACCCAGTACTTC. Protein sequence: CASSPPDSHIETQYF.

Points on this clonotype: Germline is not matched at one junction end, which may reflect a read error. The chain uses TRBV13 and TRBJ2-1, with unresolved D. The germline V gene encodes CDR1 PRHDT and CDR2 FYEKMQ (reference sequence). The CDR3 totals 14 residues. In nucleotides, the CDR3 is TGTGTCAGCAGCAAACTTACGAGCTGGAATGAGCAGTTCTTC. Protein sequence: CVSSKLTSWNEQFF.

This clonotype was picked up a small number of times. The V call is TRBV7-2, the J call TRBJ2-5; 11 bases are shared with TRBD2. The CDR3 is 17 amino acids. V lost 1 base and J lost 4; bases outside the gene matches: 8. Germline V lookup: CDR1 SGHTA, CDR2 FQGNSA. Here the CDR3 reads CASSLGPTSGSRETQYF. In DNA form, the CDR3 reads TGTGCCAGCAGCTTAGGGCCCACTAGCGGGAGTCGAGAGACCCAGTACTTC.

V is TRBV20-1 and J is TRBJ1-4; D might be TRBD1 (6 bases). Germline V gene data show CDR1 as DFQATT and CDR2 as SNEGSKA (reference sequence). Trimming took off 4 bases at V and 4 bases at J, with 16 bases between the two ends. The CDR3 is 15 residues long. The CDR3: CSATRGGAHNEKLFF. In DNA, the CDR3 is TGCAGTGCTACTAGGGGGGGGGCTCATAATGAAAAACTGTTTTTT.

V is TRBV20-1 and J is TRBJ2-3; a possible D gene is TRBD1 (7 bases). The CDR3 runs to 14 residues. V lost 6 bases and J 2 bases, leaving 15 bases between the germline ends. Germline CDR1 DFQATT, CDR2 SNEGSKA (reference sequence). The CDR3 DNA reads TGCAGTGCCCCGGAGGGGGCGCTCACAGATACGCAGTATTTT. Translating it yields CSAPEGALTDTQYF.